This TCR beta chain was obtained from a study of blood T cell repertoires in COVID-19. Study in general: The United States, Italy and Spain supplied acute and convalescent COVID-19 samples. Sources were T cells, B-cell-depleted T cells, or PBMCs; the material itself was cDNA or gDNA.

The V and J ends lost 4 bases and 4 bases respectively, with 19 bases between them. Germline V lookup: CDR1 SGHDN, CDR2 FVKESK. The CDR3 covers 16 residues. Using immunoSEQ multiplex PCR, the repertoire was profiled, and TCRdb retains in-frame clones only, with some absent. The repertoire holds under 150,000 clones, with around 85% as singletons. This receptor was identified in a woman aged 60-75 years with COVID-19, enrolled during active disease. V is TRBV14 and J is TRBJ1-2, with TRBD1 as a possible D gene (6 bases). Sample: peripheral blood. The CDR3 region is CASSPIGLTGTYGYTF. The CDR3 nucleotides read TGTGCCAGCAGCCCCATCGGTCTGACAGGCACCTATGGCTACACCTTC. The variable domain in full, with the rest retrieved from reference TRBV14 and TRBJ1-2, is EAGVTQFPSHSVIEKGQTVTLRCDPISGHDNLYWYRRVMGKEIKFLLHFVKESKQDESGMPNNRFLAERTGGTYSTLKVQPAELEDSGVYFCASSPIGLTGTYGYTFGSGTRLTVV.